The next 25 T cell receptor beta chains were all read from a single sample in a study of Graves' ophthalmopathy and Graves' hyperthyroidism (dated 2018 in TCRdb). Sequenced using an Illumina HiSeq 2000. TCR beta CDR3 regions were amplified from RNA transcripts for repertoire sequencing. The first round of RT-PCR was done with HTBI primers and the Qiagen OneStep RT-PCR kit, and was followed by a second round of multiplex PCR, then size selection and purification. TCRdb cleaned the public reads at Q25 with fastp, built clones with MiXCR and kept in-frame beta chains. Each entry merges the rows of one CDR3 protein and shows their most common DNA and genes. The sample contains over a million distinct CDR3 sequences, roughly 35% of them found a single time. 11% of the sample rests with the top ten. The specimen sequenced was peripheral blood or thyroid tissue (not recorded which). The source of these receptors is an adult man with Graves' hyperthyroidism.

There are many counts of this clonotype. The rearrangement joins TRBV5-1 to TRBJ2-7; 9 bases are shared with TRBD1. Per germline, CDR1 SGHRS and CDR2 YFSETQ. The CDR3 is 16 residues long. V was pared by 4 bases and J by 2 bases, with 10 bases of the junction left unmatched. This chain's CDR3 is CASSLGGQGLTYEQYF. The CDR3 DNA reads TGCGCCAGCAGCCTGGGGGGACAGGGACTAACCTACGAGCAGTACTTC.

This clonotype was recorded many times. CDR3 DNA sequence: TGTGCCAGCAGTGAAAGGGATGGCTACACCTTC. Translated: CASSERDGYTF. This sequence joins TRBV2 and TRBJ1-2, with no clear D. With 2 bases removed from V and 6 bases from J, the gap between germline ends came to 4 bases. Germline-derived CDR1 and CDR2 are SNHLY and FYNNEI. CDR3 size: 11 residues.

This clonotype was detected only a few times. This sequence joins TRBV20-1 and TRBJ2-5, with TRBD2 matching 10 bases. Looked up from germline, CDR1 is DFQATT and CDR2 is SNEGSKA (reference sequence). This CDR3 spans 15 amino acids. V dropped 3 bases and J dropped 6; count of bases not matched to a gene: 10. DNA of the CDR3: TGCAGTGCTAGTTCCCTAGCGGGAGTCGAAAAGACCCAGTACTTC. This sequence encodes CSASSLAGVEKTQYF.

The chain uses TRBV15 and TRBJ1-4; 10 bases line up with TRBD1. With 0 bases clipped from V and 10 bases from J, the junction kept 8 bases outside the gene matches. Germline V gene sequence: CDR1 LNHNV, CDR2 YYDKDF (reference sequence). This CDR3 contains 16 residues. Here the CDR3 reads CATSRDKGRTGGKLFF. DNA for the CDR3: TGTGCCACCAGCAGAGATAAGGGGAGGACAGGGGGAAAACTGTTTTTT.

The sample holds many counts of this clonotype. CDR3 in amino acids: CASSQGDEQYF. CDR3 coding DNA: TGTGCCAGCAGCCAAGGGGACGAGCAGTACTTC. V is TRBV7-9 and J is TRBJ2-7, with a possible D match to TRBD1 (5 bases). Trimming cost V 5 bases and J 5 bases, with 7 bases left between them. The germline gives CDR1 SEHNR, CDR2 FQNEAQ (reference sequence). The CDR3 is made up of 11 amino acids.

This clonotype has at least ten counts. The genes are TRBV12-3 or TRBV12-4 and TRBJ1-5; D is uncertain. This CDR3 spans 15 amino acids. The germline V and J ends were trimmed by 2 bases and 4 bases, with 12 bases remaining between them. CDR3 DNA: TGTGCCAGCAGTTTATTACCCGGACTTAATCAGCCCCAGCATTTT. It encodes CASSLLPGLNQPQHF.

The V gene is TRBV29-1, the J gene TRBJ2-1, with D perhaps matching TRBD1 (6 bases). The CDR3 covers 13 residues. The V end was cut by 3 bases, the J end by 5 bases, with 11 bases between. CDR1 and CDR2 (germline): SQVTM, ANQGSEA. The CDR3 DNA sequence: TGCAGCGTTGAGAGGGGACACGACAATGAGCAGTTCTTC. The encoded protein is CSVERGHDNEQFF.

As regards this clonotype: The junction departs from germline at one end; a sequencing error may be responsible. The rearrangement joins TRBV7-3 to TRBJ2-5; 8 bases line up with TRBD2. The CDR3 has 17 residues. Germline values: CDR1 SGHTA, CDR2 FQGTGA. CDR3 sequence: CASSRSSPGGGGETQYF. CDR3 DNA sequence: TGCGCCAGCAGCCGATCTTCGCCGGGGGGGGGCGGAGAGACCCAGTACTTC.

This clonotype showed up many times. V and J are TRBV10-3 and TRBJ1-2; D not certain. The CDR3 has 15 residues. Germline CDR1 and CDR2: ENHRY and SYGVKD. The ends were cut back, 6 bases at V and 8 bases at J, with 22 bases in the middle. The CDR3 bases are TGTGCCATCAGCCGAACGGACGGACCCGAGGCGGGCTACACCTTC. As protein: CAISRTDGPEAGYTF.

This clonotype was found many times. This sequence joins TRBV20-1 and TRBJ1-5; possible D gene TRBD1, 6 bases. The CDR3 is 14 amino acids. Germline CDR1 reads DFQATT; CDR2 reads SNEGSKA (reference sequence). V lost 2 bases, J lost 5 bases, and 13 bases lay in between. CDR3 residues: CSARWGGADQPQHF. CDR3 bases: TGCAGTGCTAGATGGGGGGGCGCGGATCAGCCCCAGCATTTT.

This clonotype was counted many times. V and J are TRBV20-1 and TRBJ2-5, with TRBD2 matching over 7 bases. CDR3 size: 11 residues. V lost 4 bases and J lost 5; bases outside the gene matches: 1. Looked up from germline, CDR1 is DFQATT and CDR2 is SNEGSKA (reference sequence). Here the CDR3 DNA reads TGCAGTGCTATGCGGGGGGAGACCCAGTACTTC. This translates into CSAMRGETQYF.

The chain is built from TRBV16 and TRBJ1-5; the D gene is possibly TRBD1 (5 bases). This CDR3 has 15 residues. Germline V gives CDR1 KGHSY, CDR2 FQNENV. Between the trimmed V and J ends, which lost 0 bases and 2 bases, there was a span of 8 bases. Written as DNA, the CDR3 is TGTGCCAGCAGCCAATCGGGGCTCGGCAATCAGCCCCAGCATTTT. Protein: CASSQSGLGNQPQHF.

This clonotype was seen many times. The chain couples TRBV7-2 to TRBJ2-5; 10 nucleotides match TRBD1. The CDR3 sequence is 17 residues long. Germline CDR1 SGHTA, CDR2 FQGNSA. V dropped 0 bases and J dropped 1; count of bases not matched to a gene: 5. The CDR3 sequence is CASSLAPRTGGQETQYF. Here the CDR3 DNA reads TGTGCCAGCAGCTTAGCGCCCCGGACAGGGGGCCAAGAGACCCAGTACTTC.

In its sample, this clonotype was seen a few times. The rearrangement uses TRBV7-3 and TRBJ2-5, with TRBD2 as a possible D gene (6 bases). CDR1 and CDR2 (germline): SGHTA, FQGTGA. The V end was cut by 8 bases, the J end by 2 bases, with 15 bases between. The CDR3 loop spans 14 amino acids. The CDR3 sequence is CASGPKGGQETQYF. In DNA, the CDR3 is TGTGCCAGCGGTCCAAAAGGAGGGCAAGAGACCCAGTACTTC.

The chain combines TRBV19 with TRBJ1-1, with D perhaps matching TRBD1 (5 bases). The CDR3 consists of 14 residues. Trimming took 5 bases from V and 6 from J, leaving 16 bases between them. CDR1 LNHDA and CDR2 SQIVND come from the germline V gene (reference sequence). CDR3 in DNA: TGTGCCAGTAGTCCGAGGGGCTTGGACTCTGAAGCTTTCTTT. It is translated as CASSPRGLDSEAFF.

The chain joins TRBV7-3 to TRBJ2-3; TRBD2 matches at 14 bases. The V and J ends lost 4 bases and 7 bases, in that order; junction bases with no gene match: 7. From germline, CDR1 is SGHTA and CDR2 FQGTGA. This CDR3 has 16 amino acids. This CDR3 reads CASSSGLAGVLNTQYF. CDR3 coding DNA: TGTGCCAGCAGCTCGGGACTAGCGGGAGTCTTGAATACGCAGTATTTT.

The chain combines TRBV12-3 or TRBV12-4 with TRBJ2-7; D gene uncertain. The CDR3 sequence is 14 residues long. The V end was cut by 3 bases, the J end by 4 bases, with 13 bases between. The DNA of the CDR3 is TGTGCCAGCAGTTTCGAACAGCTTAGATACGAGCAGTACTTC. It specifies CASSFEQLRYEQYF.

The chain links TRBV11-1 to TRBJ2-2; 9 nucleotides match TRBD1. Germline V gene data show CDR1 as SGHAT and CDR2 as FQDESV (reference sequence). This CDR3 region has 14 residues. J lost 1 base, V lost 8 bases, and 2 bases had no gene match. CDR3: CASGQGMNTGELFF. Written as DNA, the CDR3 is TGTGCCAGCGGACAGGGGATGAACACCGGGGAGCTGTTTTTT. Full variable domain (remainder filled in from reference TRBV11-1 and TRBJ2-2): EAEVAQSPRYKITEKSQAVAFWCDPISGHATLYWYRQILGQGPELLVQFQDESVVDDSQLPKDRFSAERLKGVDSTLKIQPAELGDSAMYLCASGQGMNTGELFFGEGSRLTVL.

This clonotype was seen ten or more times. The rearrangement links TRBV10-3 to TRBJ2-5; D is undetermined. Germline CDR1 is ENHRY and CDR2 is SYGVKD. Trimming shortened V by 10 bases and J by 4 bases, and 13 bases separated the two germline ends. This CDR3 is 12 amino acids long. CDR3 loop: CASLEGTETQYF. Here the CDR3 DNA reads TGTGCCAGCCTTGAAGGAACAGAGACCCAGTACTTC.

The CDR3, as DNA: TGTGCCAGCAGCCTCCGGACTAGCCGTGTTAGAGAGACCCAGTACTTC. It is translated as CASSLRTSRVRETQYF. The V gene is TRBV7-2, the J gene TRBJ2-5; 8 bases agree with TRBD2. The germline V gene has CDR1 SGHTA and CDR2 FQGNSA. V gave up 5 bases and J gave up 4 bases; unmatched junction bases: 12. This CDR3 contains 16 residues.

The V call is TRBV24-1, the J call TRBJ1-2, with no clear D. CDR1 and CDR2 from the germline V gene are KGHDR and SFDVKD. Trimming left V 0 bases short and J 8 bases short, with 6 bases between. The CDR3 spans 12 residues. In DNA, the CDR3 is TGTGCCACCAGTGATTTGGCGGGGGGCTACACCTTC. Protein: CATSDLAGGYTF.

CDR3 residues: CASSVGTRTNSPLHF. The CDR3 region has the DNA TGTGCCAGCAGCGTAGGAACGCGAACTAATTCACCCCTCCACTTT. V is TRBV9 and J is TRBJ1-6; no definite D call. CDR3 length: 15 residues. Germline assignment: CDR1 SGDLS and CDR2 YYNGEE. Deletions cut 0 bases from V and 6 bases from J, with 10 bases between.

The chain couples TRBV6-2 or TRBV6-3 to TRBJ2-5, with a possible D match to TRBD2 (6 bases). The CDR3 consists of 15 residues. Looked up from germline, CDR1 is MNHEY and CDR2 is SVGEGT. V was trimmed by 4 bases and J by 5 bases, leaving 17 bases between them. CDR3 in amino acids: CASSSLEGAVETQYF. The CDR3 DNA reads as TGTGCCAGCAGTTCCCTGGAGGGAGCTGTGGAGACCCAGTACTTC.

The CDR3 coding sequence is TGCAGCGCCGGGGAACAGGGGCTGAGAGATACGCAGTACTTC. Its protein product is CSAGEQGLRDTQYF. The gene calls are TRBV29-1 and TRBJ2-7; 7 bases are shared with TRBD1. Germline V gene sequence: CDR1 SQVTM, CDR2 ANQGSEA. V lost 7 bases and J lost 9; bases outside the gene matches: 18. CDR3 length equals 14 residues.

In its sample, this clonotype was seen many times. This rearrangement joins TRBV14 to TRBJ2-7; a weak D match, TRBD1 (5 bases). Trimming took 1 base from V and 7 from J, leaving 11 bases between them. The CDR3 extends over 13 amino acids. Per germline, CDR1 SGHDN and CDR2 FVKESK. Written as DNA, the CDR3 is TGTGCCAGCAGCCAAGCCAGGGTCGGGGAGCAGTACTTC. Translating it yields CASSQARVGEQYF.